Below are 28 T cell receptor beta chains sequenced from a single sample in a study of cytomegalovirus exposure and HLA in healthy donors. PCR amplification relied on 60 Vbeta primers (plus 13 Jbeta primers). Assay: immunoSEQ multiplex PCR; the TCRdb copy retains only in-frame clones and omits some. There are under 140,000 clones in the sample; less than 85% occur only once, and 10% to 15% lies in the top ten. The material sequenced was PBMCs. The receptors stem from a man aged 25 to 40 in good health and CMV-seropositive.

The chain combines TRBV5-1 with TRBJ2-7; the D gene is possibly TRBD2 (5 bases). The ends were cut back, 0 bases at V and 0 bases at J, with 7 bases in the middle. CDR1 SGHRS and CDR2 YFSETQ come from the germline V gene. The CDR3 runs 14 residues. The CDR3 loop reads CASSLVGDSYEQYF. The CDR3, as DNA: TGCGCCAGCAGCTTGGTCGGGGACTCCTACGAGCAGTACTTC. Filled out from reference TRBV5-1 and TRBJ2-7, the complete variable domain reads KAGVTQTPRYLIKTRGQQVTLSCSPISGHRSVSWYQQTPGQGLQFLFEYFSETQRNKGNFPGRFSGRQFSNSRSEMNVSTLELGDSALYLCASSLVGDSYEQYFGPGTRLTVT.

The rearrangement uses TRBV28 and TRBJ2-7; tentative D call: TRBD2 (5 bases). Trimming stripped 3 bases from V and 2 bases from J, with 14 bases between. The CDR3 covers 15 residues. Germline values: CDR1 MDHEN, CDR2 SYDVKM. The CDR3 nucleotides read TGTGCCAGCAGTTTCGAGGGAGAAATTCCCTACGAGCAGTACTTC. Translating gives CASSFEGEIPYEQYF.

The rearrangement links TRBV6-4 to TRBJ2-2; D is perhaps TRBD1 (5 bases). Germline values: CDR1 MRHNA, CDR2 SNTAGT. V shed 3 bases and J shed 1 base, with 12 bases lying between them. CDR3 size: 16 residues. The CDR3 DNA follows: TGTGCCAGCAGTGAGGTCGACAGCTTGAACACCGGGGAGCTGTTTTTT. Its protein product is CASSEVDSLNTGELFF.

This chain connects TRBV7-9 to TRBJ1-1; D may be TRBD1 (6 bases). The CDR3 contains 16 residues. Per germline, CDR1 SEHNR and CDR2 FQNEAQ (reference sequence). Trimming removed 0 bases at V and 0 bases at J, with 11 bases between. The CDR3 protein is CASSLAPGQLNTEAFF. The CDR3 region has the DNA TGTGCCAGCAGCTTAGCCCCTGGACAGTTGAACACTGAAGCTTTCTTT. The full variable domain, completed using reference TRBV7-9 and TRBJ1-1, is DTGVSQNPRHKITKRGQNVTFRCDPISEHNRLYWYRQTLGQGPEFLTYFQNEAQLEKSRLLSDRFSAERPKGSFSTLEIQRTEQGDSAMYLCASSLAPGQLNTEAFFGQGTRLTVV.

V is TRBV5-1 and J is TRBJ2-3; TRBD2 is a possible D gene (6 bases). Germline assignment: CDR1 SGHRS and CDR2 YFSETQ. Between the trimmed V and J ends, which lost 6 bases and 2 bases, there was a span of 13 bases. CDR3 size: 14 residues. In DNA form, the CDR3 reads TGCGCCAGCACTTTTGGGGGGATCACAGATACGCAGTATTTT. Translation: CASTFGGITDTQYF. The variable domain in full, with the rest retrieved from reference TRBV5-1 and TRBJ2-3, is KAGVTQTPRYLIKTRGQQVTLSCSPISGHRSVSWYQQTPGQGLQFLFEYFSETQRNKGNFPGRFSGRQFSNSRSEMNVSTLELGDSALYLCASTFGGITDTQYFGPGTRLTVL.

This rearrangement joins TRBV4-2 to TRBJ1-5; no definite D call. This CDR3 is built from 17 residues. V lost 5 bases to trimming and J lost 0 bases, with 17 bases between them. CDR1 and CDR2 from the germline V gene are LGHNA and YNFKEQ. The CDR3 here is CASSLEEGGHSNQPQHF. DNA for the CDR3: TGTGCCAGCAGCTTAGAGGAGGGAGGGCATAGCAATCAGCCCCAGCATTTT.

This clone has only a few counts. The chain recombines TRBV6-1 with TRBJ2-7; 7 bases align to TRBD1. The germline V gene has CDR1 MNHNS and CDR2 SASEGT. This CDR3 has 13 amino acids. Trimming at V came to 4 bases and at J to 7 bases, leaving 7 bases not matched to a gene. This CDR3 reads CASSAGQVWEQYF. CDR3 bases: TGTGCCAGCAGTGCTGGACAGGTTTGGGAGCAGTACTTC.

This chain connects TRBV9 to TRBJ2-1; 9 bases map to TRBD2. From germline, CDR1 is SGDLS and CDR2 YYNGEE. The length of the CDR3 is 16 residues. V gave up 3 bases and J gave up 0 bases; unmatched junction bases: 4. The CDR3 here is CASSALAGSSYNEQFF. The CDR3 DNA sequence: TGTGCCAGCAGCGCACTAGCGGGCAGCTCCTACAATGAGCAGTTCTTC.

The chain combines TRBV28 with TRBJ1-1; maybe TRBD1 (5 bases). This CDR3 is 14 amino acids long. V was clipped by 6 bases and J by 3 bases, with 14 bases between them. Germline CDR1 MDHEN, CDR2 SYDVKM. This CDR3 is CASSLQWGDTEAFF. The DNA of the CDR3 is TGTGCCAGCAGCTTACAGTGGGGGGACACTGAAGCTTTCTTT.

This clone was seen only a few times. V is TRBV19 and J is TRBJ2-7; TRBD2 matches 10 bases. J gave up 2 bases and V 4 bases, and 5 bases lay outside the gene matches. The CDR3 spans 15 residues. The germline V gene encodes CDR1 LNHDA and CDR2 SQIVND (reference sequence). CDR3 loop: CASSTAGLAAYEQYF. The CDR3 DNA is TGTGCCAGTAGTACGGCTGGACTAGCGGCCTACGAGCAGTACTTC.

Only a few counts were recorded for this clone. The chain has TRBV2 and TRBJ2-3, with 8 nucleotides matching TRBD2. The CDR3 is made up of 12 amino acids. The germline CDR1 and CDR2 sequences are SNHLY and FYNNEI. The V and J ends lost 6 bases and 9 bases, in that order; junction bases with no gene match: 5. The CDR3 sequence: CASRVAGRTQYF. The CDR3, as DNA: TGTGCCAGCAGGGTAGCGGGGCGGACGCAGTATTTT.

There are a few counts of this clone. The rearrangement links TRBV18 to TRBJ2-5; D possibly corresponds to TRBD2 (6 bases). Germline V gene lookup returns CDR1 KGHSH and CDR2 LQKENI. Deletions cut 1 base from V and 2 bases from J, with 11 bases between. The CDR3 totals 15 residues. As DNA, the CDR3 is TGTGCCAGCTCACCACTGGCTAGCGAACAAGAGACCCAGTACTTC. It specifies CASSPLASEQETQYF.

The chain links TRBV7-2 to TRBJ1-2; D gene unclear. V gave up 5 bases and J gave up 3 bases, with 7 bases separating them. Germline V gene sequence: CDR1 SGHTA, CDR2 FQGNSA. This CDR3 spans 12 amino acids. In DNA, the CDR3 is TGTGCCAGCAGCGCGCTTGACTATGGCTACACCTTC. Amino acid sequence: CASSALDYGYTF.

This clone was observed a handful of times. The chain joins TRBV6-5 to TRBJ1-1, with 7 nucleotides matching TRBD1. The CDR3 runs 13 residues. CDR1 and CDR2 (germline): MNHEY, SVGAGI. With V trimmed by 6 bases and J by 6 bases, 7 bases remained unmatched. The CDR3 sequence is CASRPTGLAEAFF. As DNA, the CDR3 is TGTGCCAGCAGACCGACAGGGTTAGCTGAAGCTTTCTTT.

CDR3 DNA: TGTGCCAGCAGCGGGACTCGAGGCAATGAGCAGTTCTTC. It yields the protein CASSGTRGNEQFF. The gene calls are TRBV2 and TRBJ2-1; weak D call: TRBD2 (6 bases). Germline CDR1 is SNHLY and CDR2 is FYNNEI. Deletions cut 6 bases from V and 6 bases from J, with 12 bases between. The CDR3 sequence is 13 residues long.

This chain connects TRBV27 to TRBJ2-1; 7 bases are a match to TRBD2. Per the germline V gene, CDR1 is MNHEY and CDR2 is SMNVEV (reference sequence). The CDR3 length is 14 residues. V gave up 4 bases and J gave up 3 bases; unmatched junction bases: 3. The CDR3 DNA reads TGTGCCAGCAGTTCCGGGGGGAACTACAATGAGCAGTTCTTC. It specifies CASSSGGNYNEQFF.

The rearrangement uses TRBV18 and TRBJ1-2; D ambiguous. Germline CDR1 and CDR2: KGHSH and LQKENI. Between the trimmed V and J ends, which lost 6 bases and 8 bases, there was a span of 16 bases. This CDR3 spans 13 amino acids. This CDR3 is CASSPSPRAGYTF. In nucleotides, the CDR3 is TGTGCCAGCTCCCCTAGCCCGCGCGCAGGCTACACCTTC.

There are a few counts of this clone. The chain couples TRBV7-2 to TRBJ2-4, with a weak D call TRBD2 (5 bases). CDR3 length equals 13 residues. Trimming removed 5 bases at V and 8 bases at J, with 13 bases between. The germline gives CDR1 SGHTA, CDR2 FQGNSA. CDR3 in amino acids: CASSAGLVDIQYF. The CDR3 bases are TGTGCCAGCAGCGCCGGACTGGTAGACATTCAGTACTTC.

This clone was recorded once. V is TRBV18 and J is TRBJ1-6, with TRBD1 matching over 7 bases. CDR1 is KGHSH and CDR2 is LQKENI in the germline V gene. CDR3 size: 16 residues. V dropped 1 base and J dropped 9; count of bases not matched to a gene: 9. The CDR3 region is CASSPLDRASSSPLHF. The DNA of the CDR3 is TGTGCCAGCTCACCACTTGACAGGGCCAGTAGTTCACCCCTCCACTTT.

The CDR3 loop reads CAISESRDRPGGYF. In nucleotides, the CDR3 is TGTGCCATCAGTGAGTCCAGGGACCGGCCGGGGGGGTACTTC. The chain links TRBV10-3 to TRBJ2-7, with 7 bases fitting TRBD2. This CDR3 has 14 amino acids. V shed 0 bases and J 12 bases; nucleotides not matched to a gene: 11. Per the germline V gene, CDR1 is ENHRY and CDR2 is SYGVKD.

V gene TRBV6-1 combines with J gene TRBJ2-5; D not resolved. Germline V gene sequence: CDR1 MNHNS, CDR2 SASEGT. The V end was cut by 6 bases, the J end by 6 bases, with 11 bases between. The CDR3 spans 12 residues. The CDR3 is CASRLLLKTQYF. The CDR3 DNA sequence: TGTGCCAGCAGATTACTGTTGAAGACCCAGTACTTC.

This clone was counted a few times. The V call is TRBV2, the J call TRBJ2-3; TRBD1 matches at 7 bases. Germline-derived CDR1 and CDR2 are SNHLY and FYNNEI. The CDR3 covers 14 residues. Losses at the gene ends were 5 bases for V and 4 bases for J; bases not matched to a gene: 6. In DNA form, the CDR3 reads TGTGCCAGCAGTCCTCGACAGGGCGCAGATACGCAGTATTTT. This sequence encodes CASSPRQGADTQYF. Full variable domain (outside the CDR3, taken from reference TRBV2 and TRBJ2-3): EPEVTQTPSHQVTQMGQEVILRCVPISNHLYFYWYRQILGQKVEFLVSFYNNEISEKSEIFDDQFSVERPDGSNFTLKIRSTKLEDSAMYFCASSPRQGADTQYFGPGTRLTVL.

This chain uses TRBV19 with TRBJ2-3, with 11 bases lining up with TRBD2. The CDR3 has 15 residues. Per the germline V gene, CDR1 is LNHDA and CDR2 is SQIVND (reference sequence). V was pared by 4 bases and J by 7 bases, with 7 bases of the junction left unmatched. The CDR3 spells CASSRIAGGPNTQYF. The CDR3 DNA reads as TGTGCCAGTAGTAGGATAGCGGGGGGGCCCAATACGCAGTATTTT.

The chain has TRBV5-4 and TRBJ2-5, with 8 positions matching TRBD2. This CDR3 is 17 amino acids long. The V gene's germline CDR1 is SGHNT and CDR2 YYREEE (reference sequence). The ends lost 5 bases at V and 1 base at J; junction bases unmatched: 13. The CDR3 loop reads CASSTPGGAGSQETQYF. CDR3 sequence (DNA): TGTGCCAGCAGTACCCCCGGGGGGGCGGGTTCCCAAGAGACCCAGTACTTC.

The gene calls are TRBV19 and TRBJ2-5, with a weak D call TRBD2 (5 bases). The DNA end is a closer match to TRBJ2-7, so the J assignment may be wrong. Germline V lookup: CDR1 LNHDA, CDR2 SQIVND (reference sequence). The CDR3 is made up of 11 amino acids. CDR3 in amino acids: CASRLGDEQYF. The CDR3, as DNA: TGTGCCAGTAGACTAGGAGACGAGCAGTACTTC.

V and J are TRBV25-1 and TRBJ2-7; D gene unclear. V gave up 4 bases and J gave up 0 bases, with 4 bases separating them. The CDR3 loop spans 12 amino acids. CDR1 and CDR2 from the germline V gene are MGHDK and SYGVNS. The CDR3 is CASSVSSYEQYF. In nucleotides, the CDR3 is TGTGCCAGCAGTGTCAGCTCCTACGAGCAGTACTTC.

V gene TRBV11-2 combines with J gene TRBJ2-7, with 9 bases fitting TRBD1. The CDR3 is 18 residues long. V dropped 5 bases and J dropped 2; count of bases not matched to a gene: 16. The germline gives CDR1 SGHAT, CDR2 FQNNGV. The CDR3 sequence: CASSLRTGATVAAYEQYF. CDR3 DNA: TGTGCCAGCAGCCTACGGACAGGGGCTACAGTGGCCGCCTACGAGCAGTACTTC.

The rearrangement uses TRBV11-2 and TRBJ1-1, with D unresolved. Between the trimmed V and J ends, which lost 3 bases and 1 base, there was a span of 9 bases. Germline CDR1 is SGHAT and CDR2 is FQNNGV. The CDR3 has 14 residues. The CDR3 is CASSLQSGNTEAFF. CDR3 bases: TGTGCCAGCAGCTTGCAGAGCGGGAACACTGAAGCTTTCTTT.